These 32 T cell receptor beta chains were sequenced from one sample in a study of beta chain features in type 1 diabetes. Expressed TCRB transcripts were sequenced, since all the RNA that had been isolated was reverse transcribed. Using immunoSEQ multiplex PCR, the repertoire was profiled, and TCRdb retains in-frame clones only, with some absent. The sample has around 200,000 clones, around an eighth seen once. Sequenced input: central memory CD4+ T cells from blood. These receptors were taken from a woman under 30 in good health.

This clone was picked up a small number of times. The rearrangement links TRBV11-3 to TRBJ2-7, with D possibly being TRBD1 (6 bases). Germline V gene sequence: CDR1 SGHNT, CDR2 YENEEA. V was trimmed by 3 bases and J by 1 base, leaving 10 bases between them. The CDR3 consists of 14 residues. For the CDR3, the DNA is TGTGCCAGCAGCTTGGGCGGACAGTCCTACGAGCAGTACTTC. It codes for CASSLGGQSYEQYF.

This clone was picked up a small number of times. J is TRBJ1-2 and V is TRBV30; TRBD1 might be the D (5 bases). V shed 8 bases and J shed 3 bases, with 19 bases lying between them. The germline V gene has CDR1 GTSNPN and CDR2 SVGIG (reference sequence). This CDR3 spans 14 amino acids. The chain's CDR3 is CASSTYRGDYGYTF. Here the CDR3 DNA reads TGTGCCAGCTCGACGTACCGGGGGGACTATGGCTACACCTTC. Full variable domain (missing parts from reference TRBV30 and TRBJ1-2): SQTIHQWPATLVQPVGSPLSLECTVEGTSNPNLYWYRQAAGRGLQLLFYSVGIGQISSEVPQNLSASRPQDRQFILSSKKLLLSDSGFYLCASSTYRGDYGYTFGSGTRLTVV.

This sequence joins TRBV2 and TRBJ2-5, with TRBD2 identical over 14 bases. Germline V lookup: CDR1 SNHLY, CDR2 FYNNEI. Trimming took 8 bases from V and 3 from J; bases not matched to a gene: 5. The CDR3 extends over 15 amino acids. CDR3 amino acids: CASPKGLAGEETQYF. In nucleotides, the CDR3 is TGTGCCAGCCCCAAGGGACTAGCGGGAGAAGAGACCCAGTACTTC.

The chain is built from TRBV7-2 and TRBJ2-6; TRBD1 matches 7 bases. The V segment lost 8 bases and the J segment 0 bases; nucleotides outside the gene matches: 10. The germline V gene has CDR1 SGHTA and CDR2 FQGNSA. The length of the CDR3 is 17 residues. CDR3 sequence reads: CASGVTGASSGANVLTF. Here the CDR3 DNA reads TGTGCCAGCGGAGTCACAGGGGCCAGCTCTGGGGCCAACGTCCTGACTTTC.

This clone was detected a few times. The chain recombines TRBV19 with TRBJ2-1; a possible D gene is TRBD1 (5 bases). The CDR3 runs to 12 residues. CDR1 is LNHDA, CDR2 SQIVND, per germline (reference sequence). The V end was cut by 5 bases, the J end by 10 bases, with 12 bases between. The CDR3 sequence: CASSPPRGEQFF. The DNA of the CDR3 is TGTGCCAGTAGTCCTCCTAGGGGAGAGCAGTTCTTC.

This clone was seen more than once but under ten times. The rearrangement joins TRBV7-2 to TRBJ2-7, with 7 bases fitting TRBD2. Germline V lookup: CDR1 SGHTA, CDR2 FQGNSA. The CDR3 is 13 residues long. Trimming removed 6 bases from V and 3 bases from J; junction bases left unmatched: 5. The CDR3 sequence is CASRPASGYEQYF. CDR3 DNA: TGTGCCAGCAGGCCTGCTAGCGGCTACGAGCAGTACTTC.

This clone showed up just a few times. This chain connects TRBV30 to TRBJ1-4; D may be TRBD1 (5 bases). With 3 bases removed from V and 8 bases from J, the gap between germline ends came to 16 bases. The CDR3 runs to 14 residues. Germline loops: CDR1 GTSNPN, CDR2 SVGIG (reference sequence). The CDR3 sequence: CAWSVGTGTEKLFF. The CDR3 bases are TGTGCCTGGAGCGTAGGTACAGGAACCGAAAAACTGTTTTTT.

Only a few counts were recorded for this clone. V gene TRBV29-1 combines with J gene TRBJ2-5, with 9 bases identical to TRBD2. Losses at the gene ends were 6 bases for V and 7 bases for J; bases not matched to a gene: 15. The CDR3 is 15 residues long. Germline lookup yields CDR1 SQVTM and CDR2 ANQGSEA. In DNA, the CDR3 is TGCAGCGTAGCAAGGACTAGCGAGGGGAAGGCGACCCAGTACTTC. This gives the protein CSVARTSEGKATQYF. The entire variable domain, with the rest obtained from reference TRBV29-1 and TRBJ2-5, is as follows: SAVISQKPSRDICQRGTSLTIQCQVDSQVTMMFWYRQQPGQSLTLIATANQGSEATYESGFVIDKFPISRPNLTFSTLTVSNMSPEDSSIYLCSVARTSEGKATQYFGPGTRLLVL.

CDR3 sequence: CASSVAGIRANYGYTF. CDR3 in DNA: TGTGCCAGCAGCGTAGCAGGAATCCGAGCTAACTATGGCTACACCTTC. This sequence joins TRBV9 and TRBJ1-2; no reliable D call. V lost 0 bases, J lost 0 bases, and 12 bases lay in between. The CDR3 contains 16 residues. CDR1 is SGDLS and CDR2 is YYNGEE in the germline V gene.

About this clone itself: A read error may account for a junction end that differs from germline. The DNA of the CDR3 is TGTGCTAGCAGCTTAGATGACAGGGGAACCGGGGAGCTGTTTTTT. It translates to CASSLDDRGTGELFF. The chain joins TRBV7-7 to TRBJ2-2; TRBD1 aligns across 8 bases. The CDR3 has 15 residues. Per the germline V gene, CDR1 is SSHAT and CDR2 is FNYEAQ (reference sequence).

The gene calls are TRBV11-2 and TRBJ1-2; D ambiguous. Germline CDR1 reads SGHAT; CDR2 reads FQNNGV. The CDR3 length is 12 residues. With 6 bases removed from V and 5 bases from J, the gap between germline ends came to 10 bases. DNA of the CDR3: TGTGCCAGCAGTGTCGCGGGGTATGGCTACACCTTC. It codes for CASSVAGYGYTF.

V is TRBV6-5 and J is TRBJ2-7; weak D call: TRBD2 (5 bases). The CDR3 is made up of 16 amino acids. V lost 0 bases and J lost 3, with 15 bases in between. Per the germline V gene, CDR1 is MNHEY and CDR2 is SVGAGI. CDR3 sequence reads: CASSYSRVSVIYEQYF. As DNA, the CDR3 is TGTGCCAGCAGTTACTCGAGGGTTAGCGTGATCTACGAGCAGTACTTC.

This clone occurred a few times. CDR3 sequence (DNA): TGTGCTAGTGGTTTGATGACAGACCAGCCCCAGCATTTT. Encoded protein: CASGLMTDQPQHF. The chain has TRBV12-5 and TRBJ1-5; D is perhaps TRBD1 (5 bases). The length of the CDR3 is 13 residues. Trimming left V 2 bases short and J 7 bases short, with 9 bases between. Germline V gene sequence: CDR1 LGHNT, CDR2 FRNRAP.

This clone was counted between two and nine times. The genes are TRBV5-1 and TRBJ1-2, with D uncertain. This CDR3 comprises 15 residues. Germline loops: CDR1 SGHRS, CDR2 YFSETQ. Trimming took 0 bases from V and 7 from J, leaving 16 bases between them. The CDR3 DNA reads as TGCGCCAGCAGCTTGGAAGGACGGAGGTTGGGTGGCTACACCTTC. It codes for CASSLEGRRLGGYTF.

For this clone: Other DNA sequences in the same sample also yield this CDR3. The chain is built from TRBV29-1 and TRBJ2-7; D is uncertain. This CDR3 spans 12 amino acids. The V and J ends lost 6 bases and 1 base respectively, with 10 bases between them. The germline CDR1 and CDR2 sequences are SQVTM and ANQGSEA. The CDR3: CSVGRVSYEQYF. For the CDR3, the DNA is TGCAGCGTAGGCCGGGTTTCCTACGAGCAGTACTTC.

The table lists this clone with a few counts. The rearrangement joins TRBV5-1 to TRBJ2-7; D may be TRBD1 (5 bases). This CDR3 spans 12 amino acids. V was pared by 3 bases and J by 5 bases, with 9 bases between. Germline CDR1 is SGHRS and CDR2 is YFSETQ. The CDR3 sequence: CASSSQGHEQYF. DNA of the CDR3: TGCGCCAGCAGCTCCCAGGGCCACGAGCAGTACTTC.

The J gene is TRBJ2-2, the V gene TRBV9; D remains unclear. The ends were cut back, 3 bases at V and 1 base at J, with 16 bases in the middle. This CDR3 spans 17 amino acids. Germline assignment: CDR1 SGDLS and CDR2 YYNGEE. CDR3: CASSADLDSLNTGELFF. The CDR3 DNA follows: TGTGCCAGCAGCGCCGACCTTGACTCATTGAACACCGGGGAGCTGTTTTTT.

The CDR3 DNA reads TGTGCCAGCAGCTTAGGAAAACGGGGCTCTGGAAACACCATATATTTT. Its translation: CASSLGKRGSGNTIYF. The V and J genes are TRBV7-2 and TRBJ1-3; D ambiguous. The CDR3 runs to 16 residues. Germline assignment: CDR1 SGHTA and CDR2 FQGNSA. V lost 1 base to trimming and J lost 0 bases, with 10 bases between them.

A few counts support this clone. The chain has TRBV9 and TRBJ2-1; 9 bases fit TRBD1. The CDR3 loop spans 16 amino acids. J gave up 6 bases and V 3 bases, and 10 bases lay outside the gene matches. The germline V gene has CDR1 SGDLS and CDR2 YYNGEE. The CDR3 DNA follows: TGTGCCAGCAGCGCACTACAGGGGGCTGGTGGCAATGAGCAGTTCTTC. It specifies CASSALQGAGGNEQFF.

The chain joins TRBV19 to TRBJ2-7; 7 bases line up with TRBD2. The germline gives CDR1 LNHDA, CDR2 SQIVND (reference sequence). The CDR3 loop spans 15 amino acids. The V gene end was trimmed by 3 bases and the J gene end by 8 bases; junction bases not matched to a gene: 13. The CDR3 coding sequence is TGTGCCAGTAGTATGGCCGCGGGAGCCTCATCTAAGCAGTACTTC. Translation: CASSMAAGASSKQYF. The full variable domain, completed using reference TRBV19 and TRBJ2-7, is DGGITQSPKYLFRKEGQNVTLSCEQNLNHDAMYWYRQDPGQGLRLIYYSQIVNDFQKGDIAEGYSVSREKKESFPLTVTSAQKNPTAFYLCASSMAAGASSKQYFGPGTRLTVT.

The CDR3 protein is CASSSLGGQEETQYF. The CDR3 nucleotides are TGTGCCAGCAGCTCCCTGGGGGGGCAGGAAGAGACCCAGTACTTC. The V call is TRBV11-2, the J call TRBJ2-5, with a weak D call TRBD2 (7 bases). V lost 4 bases and J 3 bases, leaving 15 bases between the germline ends. Germline CDR1 SGHAT, CDR2 FQNNGV. The CDR3 is 15 amino acids.

The genes are TRBV29-1 and TRBJ2-1, with 16 bases that match TRBD2. Looked up from germline, CDR1 is SQVTM and CDR2 is ANQGSEA. Unmatched junction bases numbered 6, after V lost 7 bases and J lost 9 bases. The CDR3 is 14 amino acids. For the CDR3, the DNA is TGCAGCGGGGCGGGACTAGCGGGAGGGGTTGAGCAGTTCTTC. Translating it yields CSGAGLAGGVEQFF.

This clone was recorded a few times. The chain uses TRBV11-3 and TRBJ2-1; 8 bases are shared with TRBD2. Germline trimming cut 4 bases from V and 7 bases from J; bases unmatched to any gene: 6. The CDR3 is 14 residues long. CDR1 is SGHNT and CDR2 is YENEEA in the germline V gene. This CDR3 reads CASSSGLVGNEQFF. The CDR3 region has the DNA TGTGCCAGCAGCTCGGGACTAGTGGGGAATGAGCAGTTCTTC.

This clone was seen a handful of times. V is TRBV7-9 and J is TRBJ1-5; TRBD1 might be the D (6 bases). The germline CDR1 and CDR2 sequences are SEHNR and FQNEAQ (reference sequence). The V and J ends lost 5 bases and 8 bases respectively, with 16 bases between them. This CDR3 contains 14 residues. DNA of the CDR3: TGTGCCAGCAGCCACGGGACACGGCTCGAGCCCCAGCATTTT. Its translation is CASSHGTRLEPQHF.

Only a few counts were recorded for this clone. The chain links TRBV28 to TRBJ2-1; the match to TRBD2 covers 12 bases. CDR1 and CDR2 from the germline V gene are MDHEN and SYDVKM. The CDR3 is made up of 15 amino acids. V was clipped by 5 bases and J by 10 bases; unmatched bases: 9. CDR3 protein: CASSRTSGRTREQFF. The CDR3 DNA reads TGTGCCAGCAGTCGTACTAGCGGGAGGACAAGGGAGCAGTTCTTC.

The V gene is TRBV18, the J gene TRBJ2-7; D possibly corresponds to TRBD1 (5 bases). The CDR3 is 14 amino acids. Trimming took off 3 bases at V and 4 bases at J, with 13 bases between the two ends. CDR1 and CDR2 from the germline V gene are KGHSH and LQKENI. The CDR3 region has the DNA TGTGCCAGCTCACCGGTCAGGGATAGTTACGAGCAGTACTTC. This translates into CASSPVRDSYEQYF.

A few counts support this clone. This chain uses TRBV5-1 with TRBJ2-1, with 13 positions matching TRBD2. Germline V gives CDR1 SGHRS, CDR2 YFSETQ. CDR3 size: 15 residues. V dropped 2 bases and J dropped 8; count of bases not matched to a gene: 4. The chain's CDR3 is CASSFTSGRGDEQFF. CDR3 nucleotides: TGCGCCAGCAGCTTCACTAGCGGGAGGGGAGATGAGCAGTTCTTC. The variable domain in full, with the rest retrieved from reference TRBV5-1 and TRBJ2-1, is KAGVTQTPRYLIKTRGQQVTLSCSPISGHRSVSWYQQTPGQGLQFLFEYFSETQRNKGNFPGRFSGRQFSNSRSEMNVSTLELGDSALYLCASSFTSGRGDEQFFGPGTRLTVL.

The gene calls are TRBV9 and TRBJ2-2; D is unresolved. The V and J ends lost 6 bases and 7 bases respectively, with 10 bases between them. CDR3 length: 12 amino acids. CDR1 is SGDLS and CDR2 is YYNGEE in the germline V gene. The CDR3 DNA sequence: TGTGCCAGCAAAAGGAGTGACGGGGAGCTGTTTTTT. Translation gives CASKRSDGELFF.

This rearrangement joins TRBV6-1 to TRBJ2-3; weak D call: TRBD2 (6 bases). This CDR3 has 15 amino acids. From germline, CDR1 is MNHNS and CDR2 SASEGT. The V and J ends lost 6 bases and 0 bases respectively, with 13 bases between them. CDR3 nucleotide sequence: TGTGCCAGCAGATGGGACTTTTCTAGCACAGATACGCAGTATTTT. Translation: CASRWDFSSTDTQYF.

The V gene is TRBV5-6, the J gene TRBJ1-4; D unclear. Per the germline V gene, CDR1 is SGHDT and CDR2 is YYEEEE. Trimming removed 0 bases at V and 4 bases at J, with 7 bases between. This CDR3 comprises 14 residues. In DNA, the CDR3 is TGTGCCAGCAGCTTGGTTGGGCTTAATGAAAAACTGTTTTTT. Translation gives CASSLVGLNEKLFF.

This chain uses TRBV28 with TRBJ2-4; TRBD1 agrees at 7 bases. The CDR3 runs 15 residues. Germline trimming cut 8 bases from V and 0 bases from J; bases unmatched to any gene: 7. Germline CDR1 reads MDHEN; CDR2 reads SYDVKM. In DNA form, the CDR3 reads TGTGCCAGCTGCTCCTACAGGGGAGCCAAAAACATTCAGTACTTC. This translates into CASCSYRGAKNIQYF. The entire variable domain, with the rest obtained from reference TRBV28 and TRBJ2-4, is as follows: DVKVTQSSRYLVKRTGEKVFLECVQDMDHENMFWYRQDPGLGLRLIYFSYDVKMKEKGDIPEGYSVSREKKERFSLILESASTNQTSMYLCASCSYRGAKNIQYFGAGTRLSVL.

This clone appeared a few times. J is TRBJ2-5 and V is TRBV7-2, with a possible D match to TRBD1 (5 bases). Trimming shortened V by 5 bases and J by 1 base, and 14 bases separated the two germline ends. Germline V gives CDR1 SGHTA, CDR2 FQGNSA. The CDR3 totals 15 residues. CDR3: CASSRNGQGQETQYF. CDR3 in DNA: TGTGCCAGCAGCAGGAATGGGCAGGGCCAAGAGACCCAGTACTTC.